This T cell receptor beta chain is drawn from a study of cytomegalovirus exposure and HLA in healthy donors. Study outcomes and limitations: Presence/absence analyses assumed roughly uniform sequencing depth across donors, which may not hold. In vitro assays verified that a few CMV-associated chains recognized CMV antigens specifically.

A multiplex PCR was run with 60 Vbeta primers and 13 Jbeta primers. Per the study methods: The count from a later analysis was some 80 million unique TCR beta chains, about 9.9 million of them shared. Generated by immunoSEQ multiplex PCR, the TCRdb table keeps only in-frame clones and is missing some. V and J calls and clone size are copied from that table; D and trimming were computed from the DNA. The sample shows under 130,000 clones, roughly three quarters of them seen only once. The V end lost 3 bases, the J end lost 2 bases, and 7 bases lay between the germline ends. The CDR3 totals 13 residues. Germline CDR1 is SNHLY and CDR2 is FYNNEI. As concerns this clone: As yet, its antigen is unknown.

The clonotype originates from a male donor in good health and CMV-seronegative. V usage is TRBV2 and J usage is TRBJ2-5, with a possible D match to TRBD2 (5 bases). Material: PBMCs. The CDR3 nucleotides read TGTGCCAGCAGTGAGGAGGCGCAAGAGACCCAGTACTTC. Residues: CASSEEAQETQYF. Full variable domain (outside the CDR3, taken from reference TRBV2 and TRBJ2-5): EPEVTQTPSHQVTQMGQEVILRCVPISNHLYFYWYRQILGQKVEFLVSFYNNEISEKSEIFDDQFSVERPDGSNFTLKIRSTKLEDSAMYFCASSEEAQETQYFGPGTRLLVL.